This passage covers 22 T cell receptor beta chains from one sample sequenced in a study of T-cell reconstitution after alpha-beta-depleted transplantation in children. Unique molecular identifiers were incorporated into the prepared TCRbeta library. MiXCR, run by TCRdb on the PCR reads, gives a single entry per CDR3 protein. The sample includes 600,000 or so distinct CDR3 sequences, around 23% of them seen just once. Here the sequenced sample was PBMCs, mostly from graft donor cells, taken 360 days after TCRalphabeta/CD19-depleted stem cell transplant. Receptors were obtained from a boy younger than two who had a stem cell transplant for acute myeloid leukemia, so the T cells may come from the graft donor.

This clonotype was observed many times. The chain links TRBV20-1 to TRBJ1-1; the D is unclear. Per germline, CDR1 DFQATT and CDR2 SNEGSKA (reference sequence). V gave up 2 bases and J gave up 0 bases, with 7 bases separating them. The CDR3 runs to 13 residues. CDR3 in DNA: TGCAGTGCTAGATATGACTTGAACACTGAAGCTTTCTTT. It specifies CSARYDLNTEAFF.

This clonotype was counted only a few times. The chain carries TRBV29-1 and TRBJ1-1; D is unresolved. The CDR3 consists of 13 residues. V gave up 6 bases and J gave up 4 bases, with 15 bases separating them. Per the germline V gene, CDR1 is SQVTM and CDR2 is ANQGSEA. Here the CDR3 reads CSVDRSAGTEAFF. The CDR3 region has the DNA TGCAGCGTCGACCGGTCGGCGGGCACTGAAGCTTTCTTT.

This clonotype appeared a single time. An end of the junction differs from the germline gene, which may be a read error. The genes are TRBV5-1 and TRBJ2-1; tentative D call: TRBD1 (6 bases). In germline, CDR1 is SGHRS, CDR2 YFSETQ. The CDR3 spans 17 residues. CDR3 sequence: CASSLALGTHPYNEQFF. CDR3 in DNA: TGCGCTAGCAGCTTGGCCCTGGGGACACACCCCTACAATGAGCAGTTCTTC. The full variable domain, its missing parts supplied by reference TRBV5-1 and TRBJ2-1, is KAGVTQTPRYLIKTRGQQVTLSCSPISGHRSVSWYQQTPGQGLQFLFEYFSETQRNKGNFPGRFSGRQFSNSRSEMNVSTLELGDSALYLCASSLALGTHPYNEQFFGPGTRLTVL.

The chain employs TRBV6-5 and TRBJ1-2; D is undetermined. V was cut by 1 base and J by 3 bases, with 6 bases left in between. The length of the CDR3 is 13 residues. Germline CDR1 MNHEY, CDR2 SVGAGI. The CDR3 is CASSYFADYGYTF. For the CDR3, the DNA is TGTGCCAGCAGTTACTTTGCAGACTATGGCTACACCTTC.

This clonotype turned up a few times. The rearrangement joins TRBV9 to TRBJ2-1, with a possible D match to TRBD2 (5 bases). This CDR3 is built from 17 residues. V lost 2 bases and J lost 0, with 15 bases in between. CDR1 and CDR2 (germline): SGDLS, YYNGEE. The CDR3: CASSVFGLGSSYNEQFF. As DNA, the CDR3 is TGTGCCAGCAGCGTCTTCGGACTGGGGAGCTCCTACAATGAGCAGTTCTTC.

This clonotype has ten or more counts. The chain links TRBV5-6 to TRBJ1-2; D is ambiguous. This CDR3 spans 12 amino acids. Deletions cut 0 bases from V and 3 bases from J, with 3 bases between. CDR1 is SGHDT and CDR2 is YYEEEE in the germline V gene. The CDR3 nucleotides are TGTGCCAGCAGCTTGGACTACTATGGCTACACCTTC. Translating it yields CASSLDYYGYTF.

This clonotype was counted a few times. V gene TRBV7-8 combines with J gene TRBJ1-2; possibly TRBD1 for D (5 bases). This CDR3 is 15 amino acids long. Germline assignment: CDR1 SGHVS and CDR2 FQNEAQ. Trimming stripped 5 bases from V and 0 bases from J, with 13 bases between. The CDR3 region is CASSPAREANYGYTF. For the CDR3, the DNA is TGTGCCAGCAGCCCCGCCAGGGAGGCTAACTATGGCTACACCTTC.

This clonotype was seen at least ten times. The chain is built from TRBV5-6 and TRBJ2-7; D is possibly TRBD1 (6 bases). The V end was cut by 4 bases, the J end by 0 bases, with 11 bases between. The CDR3 runs 14 residues. The V gene's germline CDR1 is SGHDT and CDR2 YYEEEE. CDR3 DNA sequence: TGTGCCAGCAGCCCGGACAGCCTCTCCTACGAGCAGTACTTC. Translation gives CASSPDSLSYEQYF.

This clonotype was found a few times. The gene calls are TRBV2 and TRBJ2-7; possible D gene TRBD1, 5 bases. Trimming pared 4 bases from V and 6 bases from J, leaving 13 bases between. The CDR3 contains 13 residues. CDR1 is SNHLY, CDR2 FYNNEI, per germline. CDR3 nucleotide sequence: TGTGCCAGCAGTGTTACAGCAGGGTCCGAGCAGTACGTC. Translating it yields CASSVTAGSEQYV.

This clonotype was detected a few times. V and J are TRBV12-3 or TRBV12-4 and TRBJ1-5; the D is unclear. This CDR3 is built from 13 residues. V was cut by 9 bases and J by 1 base, with 10 bases left in between. The CDR3 region is CASKGTSNQPQHF. For the CDR3, the DNA is TGTGCCAGTAAGGGTACGAGCAATCAGCCCCAGCATTTT.

This clonotype was observed a handful of times. The chain is built from TRBV25-1 and TRBJ2-5, with D possibly matching TRBD1 (6 bases). Trimming removed 4 bases at V and 4 bases at J, with 13 bases between. The germline V gene encodes CDR1 MGHDK and CDR2 SYGVNS. The CDR3 totals 14 residues. The CDR3 is CASSARGLGETQYF. The CDR3 region has the DNA TGTGCCAGCAGTGCCAGGGGTTTGGGAGAGACCCAGTACTTC.

The chain joins TRBV29-1 to TRBJ1-1; 10 nucleotides line up with TRBD1. This CDR3 contains 14 residues. Unmatched junction bases numbered 10, after V lost 4 bases and J lost 8 bases. CDR1 and CDR2 (germline): SQVTM, ANQGSEA. The CDR3 sequence: CSVALQTGGIEAFF. DNA of the CDR3: TGCAGCGTTGCCCTCCAGACAGGGGGCATAGAAGCTTTCTTT.

The chain recombines TRBV20-1 with TRBJ2-3; D gene uncertain. Germline V gene sequence: CDR1 DFQATT, CDR2 SNEGSKA (reference sequence). The CDR3 runs 14 residues. Trimming cost V 5 bases and J 5 bases, with 17 bases left between them. CDR3 sequence: CSACDHTVLDTQYF. DNA for the CDR3: TGCAGTGCTTGCGACCACACGGTCCTAGATACGCAGTATTTT.

The chain joins TRBV12-3 or TRBV12-4 to TRBJ2-2; the D is unclear. Trimming took 4 bases from V and 2 from J, leaving 11 bases between them. This CDR3 has 15 amino acids. This CDR3 reads CASSSMGSNTGELFF. CDR3 sequence (DNA): TGTGCCAGCAGTTCCATGGGTTCAAACACCGGGGAGCTGTTTTTT.

This clonotype was counted ten times or more. The chain employs TRBV20-1 and TRBJ2-1, with 7 bases fitting TRBD1. V shed 1 base, J shed 6 bases, and the junction held 6 bases outside the gene matches. The length of the CDR3 is 14 residues. From germline, CDR1 is DFQATT and CDR2 SNEGSKA (reference sequence). The CDR3 DNA reads as TGCAGTGCTAGAGCTTCGACAGGGCTCAATGAGCAGTTCTTC. As protein: CSARASTGLNEQFF.

V usage is TRBV6-5 and J usage is TRBJ2-7; the D gene is possibly TRBD1 (5 bases). Germline CDR1 is MNHEY and CDR2 is SVGAGI. CDR3 length: 15 residues. Trimming took off 2 bases at V and 0 bases at J, with 11 bases between the two ends. CDR3 in DNA: TGTGCCAGCAGTTACCCCCTAGACAGCTCCTACGAGCAGTACTTC. This codes for CASSYPLDSSYEQYF.

This clonotype appeared many times. This chain links TRBV12-3 or TRBV12-4 with TRBJ2-5, with 10 bases aligning to TRBD1. Unmatched junction bases numbered 11, after V lost 8 bases and J lost 5 bases. The CDR3 loop spans 15 amino acids. The CDR3 nucleotides read TGTGCCAGCGCCCCCGGGACAGGGGATGGGGAGACCCAGTACTTC. The encoded protein is CASAPGTGDGETQYF.

This clonotype was detected only a few times. The rearrangement links TRBV15 to TRBJ2-1, with D perhaps matching TRBD1 (6 bases). Trimming removed 0 bases from V and 2 bases from J, with 11 bases in between. CDR1 and CDR2 (germline): LNHNV, YYDKDF (reference sequence). The CDR3 is 16 amino acids. CDR3 sequence reads: CATSRDKQGTYNEQFF. The CDR3 nucleotides are TGTGCCACCAGCAGAGATAAACAGGGCACCTACAATGAGCAGTTCTTC.

This clonotype turned up a few times. The chain has TRBV9 and TRBJ1-6; 9 nucleotides agree with TRBD1. The CDR3 consists of 15 residues. The ends lost 0 bases at V and 10 bases at J; junction bases unmatched: 5. Germline CDR1 reads SGDLS; CDR2 reads YYNGEE. CDR3 sequence: CASSVGGQGNSPLHF. The CDR3 nucleotides are TGTGCCAGCAGCGTAGGAGGACAGGGGAACTCACCCCTCCACTTT.

The sample holds many counts of this clonotype. This chain uses TRBV29-1 with TRBJ2-5, with 9 nucleotides matching TRBD2. This CDR3 spans 13 amino acids. The V gene end was trimmed by 4 bases and the J gene end by 2 bases; junction bases not matched to a gene: 2. Per the germline V gene, CDR1 is SQVTM and CDR2 is ANQGSEA. The CDR3 is CSVGLADQETQYF. Written as DNA, the CDR3 is TGCAGCGTTGGACTAGCGGATCAAGAGACCCAGTACTTC. Supplemented by reference TRBV29-1 and TRBJ2-5, the full variable domain reads SAVISQKPSRDICQRGTSLTIQCQVDSQVTMMFWYRQQPGQSLTLIATANQGSEATYESGFVIDKFPISRPNLTFSTLTVSNMSPEDSSIYLCSVGLADQETQYFGPGTRLLVL.

This chain links TRBV11-2 with TRBJ2-3; the match to TRBD1 covers 7 bases. V shed 0 bases and J 2 bases; nucleotides not matched to a gene: 8. Germline V lookup: CDR1 SGHAT, CDR2 FQNNGV. This CDR3 contains 17 residues. The CDR3 DNA follows: TGTGCCAGCAGCTTAGAGCCACCGGGACAGACCACAGATACGCAGTATTTT. Its protein product is CASSLEPPGQTTDTQYF.

The CDR3: CASSFRQGSTGELFF. CDR3 coding DNA: TGTGCCAGCAGCTTCCGACAGGGCAGCACCGGGGAGCTGTTTTTT. V usage is TRBV7-8 and J usage is TRBJ2-2; 7 bases match TRBD1. Trimming at V came to 3 bases and at J to 4 bases, leaving 5 bases not matched to a gene. The CDR3 consists of 15 residues. Germline values: CDR1 SGHVS, CDR2 FQNEAQ.